This T cell receptor beta chain emerged from a study of T cell responses to AZD1222 COVID-19 vaccine. Trimming removed 4 bases from V and 7 bases from J, with 19 bases in between. This CDR3 is built from 16 residues. Looked up from germline, CDR1 is MNHEY and CDR2 is SVGAGI. Here immunoSEQ multiplex PCR was the method, and the copy in TCRdb shows in-frame clones only, minus some. This sample has 120,000 to 150,000 clones, with around four fifths found just once. The sequenced sample was peripheral blood, obtained on day 0 of MenACWY control vaccination. This clonotype originated in an adult in good health. The chain combines TRBV6-5 with TRBJ2-2; a weak D match, TRBD1 (6 bases). This CDR3 reads CASSSSPGAVGGELFF. CDR3 coding DNA: TGTGCCAGCAGTTCAAGCCCAGGGGCGGTTGGCGGGGAGCTGTTTTTT.